The 23 T cell receptor beta chains reported below all come from one sample, sequenced in a study of blood T cell repertoires in COVID-19. Only in-frame clones appear in the TCRdb table, and some are missing; sequencing was by immunoSEQ multiplex PCR. This table holds 100,000 to 150,000 clones, about four fifths found once. Sequenced: peripheral blood. The receptors were gathered from a man between 60 and 75 years old with acute or convalescent COVID-19.

This clone was detected many times. This CDR3 is CATRERLDSGELFF. DNA of the CDR3: TGTGCCACCAGGGAGAGGCTAGATTCCGGGGAGCTGTTTTTT. The rearrangement links TRBV24-1 to TRBJ2-2; D call uncertain. CDR1 and CDR2 from the germline V gene are KGHDR and SFDVKD. V lost 7 bases and J lost 6, with 14 bases in between. The CDR3 runs to 14 residues.

This clone was seen a single time. DNA for the CDR3: TGCGCCAGCAGCTTCCGGGAGAACACTGAAGCTTTCTTT. Amino acid sequence: CASSFRENTEAFF. This chain joins TRBV5-1 and TRBJ1-1; D ambiguous. Germline V lookup: CDR1 SGHRS, CDR2 YFSETQ. V lost 2 bases and J 1 base, leaving 6 bases between the germline ends. The CDR3 length is 13 residues.

This clone was counted once. CDR3 residues: CASSIGLSSDTQYF. Here the CDR3 DNA reads TGTGCCAGCAGCATCGGTTTAAGTTCAGATACGCAGTATTTT. V usage is TRBV11-3 and J usage is TRBJ2-3; D is unclear. V lost 5 bases and J 4 bases, leaving 13 bases between the germline ends. This CDR3 has 14 residues. Germline-derived CDR1 and CDR2 are SGHNT and YENEEA.

CDR3 amino acids: CATSNRGGRHGLDTQYF. The CDR3 coding sequence is TGTGCCACCAGCAACCGCGGGGGCCGCCACGGGTTGGATACGCAGTATTTT. The V and J genes are TRBV15 and TRBJ2-3; the D gene is possibly TRBD2 (7 bases). The germline V gene has CDR1 LNHNV and CDR2 YYDKDF (reference sequence). The CDR3 has 17 residues. V shed 4 bases and J shed 6 bases, with 23 bases lying between them.

This clone was counted once. The chain combines TRBV7-3 with TRBJ2-1; TRBD2 matches at 14 bases. CDR1 and CDR2 from the germline V gene are SGHTA and FQGTGA. The CDR3 extends over 15 amino acids. The ends lost 7 bases at V and 8 bases at J; junction bases unmatched: 7. Here the CDR3 DNA reads TGTGCCAGCACCCTAGGGGGACTAGCGGGGGATGAGCAGTTCTTC. Translation gives CASTLGGLAGDEQFF.

The chain is built from TRBV28 and TRBJ2-2; TRBD1 matches 12 bases. Germline values: CDR1 MDHEN, CDR2 SYDVKM. The CDR3 is 14 amino acids. Losses at the gene ends were 7 bases for V and 8 bases for J; bases not matched to a gene: 5. This CDR3 reads CASKGQGALGELFF. Written as DNA, the CDR3 is TGTGCCAGCAAGGGACAGGGGGCCCTTGGGGAGCTGTTTTTT.

The chain is built from TRBV28 and TRBJ1-5, with no clear D. V lost 5 bases and J lost 1, with 18 bases in between. In germline, CDR1 is MDHEN, CDR2 SYDVKM. This CDR3 is built from 17 residues. Here the CDR3 DNA reads TGTGCCAGCAGTCTGGGGTCCGCGGGGTCGAGCAATCAGCCCCAGCATTTT. Protein product: CASSLGSAGSSNQPQHF.

J is TRBJ1-2 and V is TRBV6-1; D might be TRBD1 (5 bases). Germline V lookup: CDR1 MNHNS, CDR2 SASEGT. V dropped 3 bases and J dropped 3 bases, with 14 bases sitting between them. The CDR3 totals 15 residues. CDR3 amino acids: CASSDGGAVYYGYTF. Here the CDR3 DNA reads TGTGCCAGCAGTGATGGAGGGGCTGTCTACTATGGCTACACCTTC.

Written as DNA, the CDR3 is TGTGCCAGCAGCTTGACAGTGGGACTCGAGCAGTACTTC. It translates to CASSLTVGLEQYF. The rearrangement links TRBV7-8 to TRBJ2-7; perhaps TRBD2 as D (6 bases). Trimming took off 3 bases at V and 6 bases at J, with 12 bases between the two ends. Germline CDR1 SGHVS, CDR2 FQNEAQ. The CDR3 covers 13 residues.

The chain employs TRBV5-1 and TRBJ2-5; 11 bases fit TRBD1. In germline, CDR1 is SGHRS, CDR2 YFSETQ. The CDR3 consists of 16 residues. V gave up 2 bases and J gave up 3 bases; unmatched junction bases: 6. CDR3 coding DNA: TGCGCCAGCAGCTTTGGGGACAGGGGGAAAGAAGAGACCCAGTACTTC. Translation: CASSFGDRGKEETQYF.

This chain links TRBV5-1 with TRBJ2-1; possible D gene TRBD2, 6 bases. Germline V gene sequence: CDR1 SGHRS, CDR2 YFSETQ. CDR3 size: 16 residues. Between the trimmed V and J ends, which lost 2 bases and 0 bases, there was a span of 12 bases. CDR3 DNA sequence: TGCGCCAGCAGCTTCGGCGCGGGGAGCTCCTACAATGAGCAGTTCTTC. It translates to CASSFGAGSSYNEQFF.

The chain is built from TRBV9 and TRBJ2-1, with 12 bases identical to TRBD2. V was pared by 0 bases and J by 2 bases, with 9 bases of the junction left unmatched. The CDR3 has 19 amino acids. Germline V gives CDR1 SGDLS, CDR2 YYNGEE. This CDR3 is CASSVDSTSGRWTYNEQFF. The CDR3 region has the DNA TGTGCCAGCAGCGTAGATTCGACTAGCGGGAGATGGACCTACAATGAGCAGTTCTTC.

This clone showed up just once. This chain joins TRBV11-2 and TRBJ2-7; D is unclear. CDR3 length: 13 amino acids. The germline V gene has CDR1 SGHAT and CDR2 FQNNGV. Deletions cut 3 bases from V and 0 bases from J, with 6 bases between. The CDR3 here is CASSFRSSYEQYF. The CDR3 DNA reads TGTGCCAGCAGCTTTAGAAGCTCCTACGAGCAGTACTTC.

The chain is built from TRBV5-1 and TRBJ2-1, with D perhaps matching TRBD2 (6 bases). The V and J ends lost 0 bases and 8 bases respectively, with 15 bases between them. The germline V gene encodes CDR1 SGHRS and CDR2 YFSETQ. The CDR3 loop spans 15 amino acids. The CDR3 nucleotides read TGCGCCAGCAGCTTGGACGGGGGACGAGGTGATGAGCAGTTCTTC. Translated: CASSLDGGRGDEQFF.

The V gene is TRBV5-4, the J gene TRBJ1-4; D possibly corresponds to TRBD1 (5 bases). The germline V gene has CDR1 SGHNT and CDR2 YYREEE (reference sequence). The CDR3 consists of 17 residues. V lost 5 bases to trimming and J lost 7 bases, with 24 bases between them. The CDR3 loop is CASSPTGDSWSSEKLFF. The DNA of the CDR3 is TGTGCCAGCAGTCCCACAGGCGATTCGTGGTCCAGTGAAAAACTGTTTTTT.

This clone was seen only once. The V call is TRBV28, the J call TRBJ1-1; TRBD1 matches 7 bases. Germline loops: CDR1 MDHEN, CDR2 SYDVKM. The CDR3 loop spans 15 amino acids. The V segment lost 5 bases and the J segment 1 base; nucleotides outside the gene matches: 7. The CDR3 DNA is TGTGCCAGCAGTGGGGCAGGGGGAGGGAACACTGAAGCTTTCTTT. Translated: CASSGAGGGNTEAFF.

The chain links TRBV5-1 to TRBJ2-3, with 9 bases aligning to TRBD1. The CDR3 loop spans 13 amino acids. J lost 12 bases, V lost 6 bases, and 11 bases had no gene match. The germline CDR1 and CDR2 sequences are SGHRS and YFSETQ. This CDR3 reads CASKNYRDRDQYF. The CDR3 bases are TGCGCCAGCAAAAATTACCGGGACAGGGATCAGTATTTT. Full variable domain (outside the CDR3, taken from reference TRBV5-1 and TRBJ2-3): KAGVTQTPRYLIKTRGQQVTLSCSPISGHRSVSWYQQTPGQGLQFLFEYFSETQRNKGNFPGRFSGRQFSNSRSEMNVSTLELGDSALYLCASKNYRDRDQYFGPGTRLTVL.

This chain uses TRBV5-1 with TRBJ1-2; D is unclear. The germline V gene encodes CDR1 SGHRS and CDR2 YFSETQ. The CDR3 runs 16 residues. Trimming left V 0 bases short and J 0 bases short, with 12 bases between. CDR3 region: CASSLEADSSNYGYTF. CDR3 DNA sequence: TGCGCCAGCAGCTTGGAGGCGGACTCTTCTAACTATGGCTACACCTTC.

The V and J genes are TRBV3-1 (or the pseudogene TRBV3-2) and TRBJ2-1; unclear D gene. The CDR3 loop spans 16 amino acids. The germline V gene has CDR1 LGHDT and CDR2 YNNKEL (reference sequence). With 4 bases removed from V and 0 bases from J, the gap between germline ends came to 13 bases. The CDR3 reads CASSPLRFVSYNEQFF. In nucleotides, the CDR3 is TGTGCCAGCAGCCCACTGCGGTTCGTCTCCTACAATGAGCAGTTCTTC.

The CDR3 DNA is TGTGCCAGCAGCTTGGGCGCGGCATCTAATGAAAAACTGTTTTTT. The encoded protein is CASSLGAASNEKLFF. This chain uses TRBV5-6 with TRBJ1-4; D is uncertain. The germline V gene has CDR1 SGHDT and CDR2 YYEEEE. The V and J ends lost 0 bases and 3 bases respectively, with 9 bases between them. The CDR3 runs 15 residues.

This clone was observed once. This chain's CDR3 is CASSPGRAGENADTQYF. The DNA of the CDR3 is TGTGCCAGCAGTCCCGGCCGGGCAGGGGAAAATGCAGATACGCAGTATTTT. The genes are TRBV6-6 and TRBJ2-3; D is perhaps TRBD1 (6 bases). The CDR3 loop spans 17 amino acids. The V gene lost 5 bases and the J gene lost 4 bases, with 22 bases spanning the gap. CDR1 and CDR2 from the germline V gene are MNHNY and SVGAGI (reference sequence).

The chain is built from TRBV18 and TRBJ2-2; tentative D call: TRBD2 (5 bases). V gave up 3 bases and J gave up 0 bases, with 8 bases separating them. The germline gives CDR1 KGHSH, CDR2 LQKENI. The CDR3 contains 15 residues. For the CDR3, the DNA is TGTGCCAGCTCACCCGGGATGGCGAACACCGGGGAGCTGTTTTTT. Translating it yields CASSPGMANTGELFF.

The chain is built from TRBV19 and TRBJ2-3, with TRBD2 identical over 7 bases. Per germline, CDR1 LNHDA and CDR2 SQIVND (reference sequence). With 5 bases clipped from V and 10 bases from J, the junction kept 9 bases outside the gene matches. The CDR3 length is 13 residues. The CDR3 here is CASSAGPLAAQYF. The CDR3 nucleotides read TGTGCCAGTAGTGCAGGGCCCCTAGCGGCGCAGTATTTT.